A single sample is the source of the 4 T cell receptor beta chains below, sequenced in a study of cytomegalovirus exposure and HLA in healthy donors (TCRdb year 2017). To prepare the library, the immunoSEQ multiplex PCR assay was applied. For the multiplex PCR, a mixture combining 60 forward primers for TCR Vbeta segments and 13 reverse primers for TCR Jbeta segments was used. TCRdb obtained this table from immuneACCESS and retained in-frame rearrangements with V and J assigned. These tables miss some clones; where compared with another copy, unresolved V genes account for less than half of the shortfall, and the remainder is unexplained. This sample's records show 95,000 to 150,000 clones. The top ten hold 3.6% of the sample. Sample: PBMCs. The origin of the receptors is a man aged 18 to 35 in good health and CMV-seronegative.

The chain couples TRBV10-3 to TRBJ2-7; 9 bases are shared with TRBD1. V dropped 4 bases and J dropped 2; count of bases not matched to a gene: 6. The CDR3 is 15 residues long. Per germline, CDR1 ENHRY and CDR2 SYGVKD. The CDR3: CAISGSRDRAYEQYF. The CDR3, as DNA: TGTGCCATCAGTGGATCGCGGGACAGGGCCTACGAGCAGTACTTC.

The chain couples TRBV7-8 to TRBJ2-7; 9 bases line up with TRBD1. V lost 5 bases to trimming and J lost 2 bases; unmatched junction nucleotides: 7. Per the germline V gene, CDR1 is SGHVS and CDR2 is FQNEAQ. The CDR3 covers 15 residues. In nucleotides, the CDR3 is TGTGCCAGCAGCGCCCGACAGGGGGGACCCTACGAGCAGTACTTC. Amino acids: CASSARQGGPYEQYF.

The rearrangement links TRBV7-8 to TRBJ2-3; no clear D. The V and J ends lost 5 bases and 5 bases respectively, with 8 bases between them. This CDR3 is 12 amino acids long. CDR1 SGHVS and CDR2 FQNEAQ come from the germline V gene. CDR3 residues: CASSPLEDTQYF. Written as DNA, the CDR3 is TGTGCCAGCAGCCCCTTAGAAGATACGCAGTATTTT.

CDR3 region: CASSGRQETQYF. The CDR3 nucleotides are TGTGCCAGTTCAGGGAGGCAAGAGACCCAGTACTTC. The chain couples TRBV11-3 to TRBJ2-5, with D possibly being TRBD2 (6 bases). The germline CDR1 and CDR2 sequences are SGHNT and YENEEA. CDR3 length: 12 amino acids. Trimming took off 9 bases at V and 2 bases at J, with 10 bases between the two ends.